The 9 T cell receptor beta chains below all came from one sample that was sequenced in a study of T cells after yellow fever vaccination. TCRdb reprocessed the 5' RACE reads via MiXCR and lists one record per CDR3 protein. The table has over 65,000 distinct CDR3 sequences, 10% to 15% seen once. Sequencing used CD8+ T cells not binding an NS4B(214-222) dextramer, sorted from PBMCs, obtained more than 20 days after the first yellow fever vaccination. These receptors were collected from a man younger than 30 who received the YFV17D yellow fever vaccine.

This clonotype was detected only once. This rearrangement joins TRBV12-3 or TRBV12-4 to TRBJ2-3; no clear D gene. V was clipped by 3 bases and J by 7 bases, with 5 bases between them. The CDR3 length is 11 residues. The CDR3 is CASSFKHTQYF. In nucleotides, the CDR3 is TGTGCCAGCAGTTTTAAGCATACGCAGTATTTT.

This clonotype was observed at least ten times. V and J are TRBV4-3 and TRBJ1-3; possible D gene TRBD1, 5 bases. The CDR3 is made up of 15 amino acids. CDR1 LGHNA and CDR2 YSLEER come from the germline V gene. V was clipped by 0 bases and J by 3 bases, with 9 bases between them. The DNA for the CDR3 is TGCGCCAGCAGCCAAGATGGGGCGGATGGAAACACCATATATTTT. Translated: CASSQDGADGNTIYF.

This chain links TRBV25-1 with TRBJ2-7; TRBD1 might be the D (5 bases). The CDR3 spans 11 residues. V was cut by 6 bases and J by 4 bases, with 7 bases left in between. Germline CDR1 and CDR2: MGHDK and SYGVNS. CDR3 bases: TGTGCCAGCAGCGACAGTTACGAGCAGTACGTC. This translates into CASSDSYEQYV.

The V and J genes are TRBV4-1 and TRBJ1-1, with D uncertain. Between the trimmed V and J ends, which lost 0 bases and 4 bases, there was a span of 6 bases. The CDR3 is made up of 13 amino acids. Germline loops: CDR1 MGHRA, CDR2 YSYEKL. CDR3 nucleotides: TGCGCCAGCAGCCAAGATCGGGGCACTGAAGCTTTCTTT. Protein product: CASSQDRGTEAFF.

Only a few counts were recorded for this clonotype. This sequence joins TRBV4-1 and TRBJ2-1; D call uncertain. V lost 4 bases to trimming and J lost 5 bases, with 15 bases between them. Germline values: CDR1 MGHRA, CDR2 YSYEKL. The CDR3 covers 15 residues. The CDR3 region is CASSLAFSVNNEQFF. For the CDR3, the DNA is TGCGCCAGCAGCCTGGCCTTTTCGGTAAACAATGAGCAGTTCTTC.

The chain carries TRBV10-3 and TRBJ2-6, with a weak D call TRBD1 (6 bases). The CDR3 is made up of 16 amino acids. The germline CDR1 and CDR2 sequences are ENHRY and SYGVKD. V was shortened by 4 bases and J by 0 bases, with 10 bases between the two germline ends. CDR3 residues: CAISGTASSGANVLTF. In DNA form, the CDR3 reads TGTGCCATCAGTGGGACAGCCAGCTCTGGGGCCAACGTCCTGACTTTC.

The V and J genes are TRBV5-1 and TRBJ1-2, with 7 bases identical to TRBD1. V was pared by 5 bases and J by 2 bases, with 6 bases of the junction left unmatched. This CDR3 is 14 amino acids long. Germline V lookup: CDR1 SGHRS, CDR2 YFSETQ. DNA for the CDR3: TGCGCCAGCAGACCCCCGGGACAGAACTATGGCTACACCTTC. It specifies CASRPPGQNYGYTF.

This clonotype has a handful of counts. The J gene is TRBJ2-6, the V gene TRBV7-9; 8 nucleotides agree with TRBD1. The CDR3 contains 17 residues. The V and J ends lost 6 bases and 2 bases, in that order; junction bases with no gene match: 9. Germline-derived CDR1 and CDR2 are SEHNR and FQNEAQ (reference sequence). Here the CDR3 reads CASRRTGQGAGANVLTF. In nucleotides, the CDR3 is TGTGCCAGCAGAAGGACAGGGCAGGGGGCTGGGGCCAACGTCCTGACTTTC.

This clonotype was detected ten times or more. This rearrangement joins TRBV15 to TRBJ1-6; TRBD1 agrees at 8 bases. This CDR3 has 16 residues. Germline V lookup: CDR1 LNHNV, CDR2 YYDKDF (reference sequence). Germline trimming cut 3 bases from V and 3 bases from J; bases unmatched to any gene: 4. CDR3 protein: CATSSGQGIYNSPLHF. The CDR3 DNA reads TGTGCCACCAGCAGCGGACAGGGAATCTATAATTCACCCCTCCACTTT.